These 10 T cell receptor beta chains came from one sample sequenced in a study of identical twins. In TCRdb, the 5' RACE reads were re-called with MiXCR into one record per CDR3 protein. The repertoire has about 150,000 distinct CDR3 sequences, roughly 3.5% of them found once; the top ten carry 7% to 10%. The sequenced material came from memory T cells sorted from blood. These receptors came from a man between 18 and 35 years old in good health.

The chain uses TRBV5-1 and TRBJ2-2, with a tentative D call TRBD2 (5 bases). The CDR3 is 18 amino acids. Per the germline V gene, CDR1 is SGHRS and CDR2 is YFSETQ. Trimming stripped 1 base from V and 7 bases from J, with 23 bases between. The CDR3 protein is CASSLTRSSARMNGELFF. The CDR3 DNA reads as TGCGCCAGCAGCTTGACCAGGAGTAGCGCACGAATGAACGGGGAGCTGTTTTTT.

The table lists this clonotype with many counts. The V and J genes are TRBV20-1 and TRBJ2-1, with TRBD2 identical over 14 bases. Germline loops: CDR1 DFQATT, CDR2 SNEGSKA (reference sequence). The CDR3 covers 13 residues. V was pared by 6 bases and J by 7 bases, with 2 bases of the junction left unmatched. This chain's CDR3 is CSARLAGGNEQFF. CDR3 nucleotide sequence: TGCAGTGCAAGACTAGCGGGAGGGAATGAGCAGTTCTTC.

The chain's CDR3 is CASSYSLAGAGELFF. The CDR3 DNA is TGTGCCAGCAGTTACTCGCTAGCGGGAGCCGGGGAGCTGTTTTTT. J is TRBJ2-2 and V is TRBV6-5; the match to TRBD2 covers 10 bases. CDR1 and CDR2 from the germline V gene are MNHEY and SVGAGI. V dropped 0 bases and J dropped 6; count of bases not matched to a gene: 1. CDR3 length: 15 residues.

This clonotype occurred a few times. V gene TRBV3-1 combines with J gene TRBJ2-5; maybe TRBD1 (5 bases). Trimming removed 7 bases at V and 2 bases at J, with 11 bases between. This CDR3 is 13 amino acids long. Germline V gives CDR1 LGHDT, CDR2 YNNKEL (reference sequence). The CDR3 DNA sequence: TGTGCCAGCAATAGGGGCCAACAAGAGACCCAGTACTTC. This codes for CASNRGQQETQYF.

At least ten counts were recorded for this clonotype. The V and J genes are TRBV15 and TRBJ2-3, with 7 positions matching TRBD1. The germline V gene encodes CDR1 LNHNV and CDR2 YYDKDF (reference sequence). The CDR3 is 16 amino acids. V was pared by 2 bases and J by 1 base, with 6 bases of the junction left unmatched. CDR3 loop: CATSRYRGRGTDTQYF. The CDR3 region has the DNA TGTGCCACCAGCAGATACAGGGGTCGGGGCACAGATACGCAGTATTTT.

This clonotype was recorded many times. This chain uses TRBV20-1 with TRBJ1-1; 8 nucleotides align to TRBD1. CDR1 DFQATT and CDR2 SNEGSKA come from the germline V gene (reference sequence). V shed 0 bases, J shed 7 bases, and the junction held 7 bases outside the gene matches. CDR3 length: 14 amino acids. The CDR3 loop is CSARELGQGGEAFF. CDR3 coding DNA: TGCAGTGCTAGAGAACTCGGACAGGGAGGTGAAGCTTTCTTT.

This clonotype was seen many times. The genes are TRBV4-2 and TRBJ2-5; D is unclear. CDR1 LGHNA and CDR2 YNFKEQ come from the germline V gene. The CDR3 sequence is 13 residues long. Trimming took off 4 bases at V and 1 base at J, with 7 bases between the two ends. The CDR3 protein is CASSPKTQETQYF. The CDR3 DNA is TGTGCCAGCAGCCCCAAGACCCAAGAGACCCAGTACTTC.

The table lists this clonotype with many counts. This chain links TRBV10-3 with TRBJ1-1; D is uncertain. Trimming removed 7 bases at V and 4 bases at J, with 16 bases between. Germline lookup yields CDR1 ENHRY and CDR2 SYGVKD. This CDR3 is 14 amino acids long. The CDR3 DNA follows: TGTGCCATCACCTCAACCGACGTTGGCACTGAAGCTTTCTTT. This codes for CAITSTDVGTEAFF.

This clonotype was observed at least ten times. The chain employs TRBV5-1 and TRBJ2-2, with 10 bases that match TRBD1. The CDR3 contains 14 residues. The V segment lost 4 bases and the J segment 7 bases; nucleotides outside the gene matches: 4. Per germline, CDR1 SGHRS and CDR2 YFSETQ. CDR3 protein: CASSPGQGNGELFF. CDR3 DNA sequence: TGCGCCAGCAGCCCGGGACAGGGGAACGGGGAGCTGTTTTTT.

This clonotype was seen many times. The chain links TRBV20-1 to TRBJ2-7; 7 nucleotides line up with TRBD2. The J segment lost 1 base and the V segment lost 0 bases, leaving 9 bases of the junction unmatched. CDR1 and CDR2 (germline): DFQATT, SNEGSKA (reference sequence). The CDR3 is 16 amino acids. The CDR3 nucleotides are TGCAGTGCTAGAGATCTGGGAAGCGGGGAGTCCTACGAGCAGTACTTC. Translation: CSARDLGSGESYEQYF.